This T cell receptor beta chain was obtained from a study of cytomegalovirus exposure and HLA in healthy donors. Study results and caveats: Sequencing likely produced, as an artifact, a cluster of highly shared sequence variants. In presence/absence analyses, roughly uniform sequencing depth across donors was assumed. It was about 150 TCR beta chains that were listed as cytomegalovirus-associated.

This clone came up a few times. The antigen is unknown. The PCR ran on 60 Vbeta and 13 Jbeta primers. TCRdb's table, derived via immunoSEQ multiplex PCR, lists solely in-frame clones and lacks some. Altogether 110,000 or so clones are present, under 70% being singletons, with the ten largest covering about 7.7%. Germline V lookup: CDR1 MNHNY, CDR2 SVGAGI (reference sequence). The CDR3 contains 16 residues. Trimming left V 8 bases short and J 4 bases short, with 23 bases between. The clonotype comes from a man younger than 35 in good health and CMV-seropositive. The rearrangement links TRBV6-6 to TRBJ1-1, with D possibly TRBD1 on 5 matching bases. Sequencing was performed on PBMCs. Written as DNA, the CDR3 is TGTGCCAGCGGACGAATAACGGAGCGGAGGGGCACTGAAGCTTTCTTT. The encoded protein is CASGRITERRGTEAFF.